This T cell receptor (beta chain) was captured in a study of blood T cell repertoires in COVID-19. The wider study: Collection of acute and convalescent COVID-19 samples took place in the United States, Italy and Spain. PBMCs, B-cell-depleted T cells, or T cells provided the cDNA or gDNA that made up the material.

CDR3 length: 15 residues. V was shortened by 1 base and J by 4 bases, with 13 bases between the two germline ends. Looked up from germline, CDR1 is LGHDT and CDR2 is YNNKEL (reference sequence). Study processing details: Estimated nucleated cell counts came from reference gene primer amplification. Sequencing was performed with immunoSEQ multiplex PCR; in TCRdb, only in-frame clones are kept and a portion is missing. V and J calls and clone size are copied from that table; D and trimming were computed from the DNA. The data hold tens of thousands of clones, with approximately 87% observed a single time.

Sequenced material: peripheral blood. The V call is TRBV3-1 (or the pseudogene TRBV3-2), the J call TRBJ1-2; D perhaps matches TRBD1 (6 bases). The clonotype comes from a woman in her 70s with acute or convalescent COVID-19. CDR3 region: CASSQVDRTFYGYTF. The CDR3 DNA follows: TGTGCCAGCAGCCAAGTGGACAGAACATTCTATGGCTACACCTTC.